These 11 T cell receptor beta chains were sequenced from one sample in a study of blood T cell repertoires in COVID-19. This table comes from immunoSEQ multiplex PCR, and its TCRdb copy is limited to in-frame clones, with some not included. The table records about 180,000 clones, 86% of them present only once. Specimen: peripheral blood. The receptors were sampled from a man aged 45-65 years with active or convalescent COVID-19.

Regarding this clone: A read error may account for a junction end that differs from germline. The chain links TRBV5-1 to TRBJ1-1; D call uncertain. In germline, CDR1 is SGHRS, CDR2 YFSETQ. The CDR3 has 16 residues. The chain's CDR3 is CASTLAAVKVGTEAFF. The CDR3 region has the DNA TGCGCCAGCACCTTGGCGGCGGTTAAGGTGGGCACTGAAGCTTTCTTT.

CDR3 residues: CASSQDTGANVLTF. The CDR3 DNA reads TGTGCCAGCAGCCAAGATACTGGGGCCAACGTCCTGACTTTC. The V and J genes are TRBV4-2 and TRBJ2-6; D gene uncertain. Per germline, CDR1 LGHNA and CDR2 YNFKEQ. The CDR3 extends over 14 amino acids. V was shortened by 0 bases and J by 2 bases, with 2 bases between the two germline ends.

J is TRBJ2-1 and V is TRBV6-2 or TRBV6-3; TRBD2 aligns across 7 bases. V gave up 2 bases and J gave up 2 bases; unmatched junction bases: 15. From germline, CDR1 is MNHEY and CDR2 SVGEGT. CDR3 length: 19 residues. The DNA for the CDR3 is TGTGCCAGCAGTTACCCCCTTACGGGAGGAGCCGGGACCTACAATGAGCAGTTCTTC. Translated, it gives CASSYPLTGGAGTYNEQFF.

CDR3 coding DNA: TGTGCCAGCAGTTATCGCCACATGACCGGGGAGCTGTTTTTT. It encodes CASSYRHMTGELFF. The chain uses TRBV6-6 and TRBJ2-2, with unresolved D. The V gene's germline CDR1 is MNHNY and CDR2 SVGAGI (reference sequence). V lost 3 bases, J lost 5 bases, and 10 bases lay in between. The CDR3 totals 14 residues.

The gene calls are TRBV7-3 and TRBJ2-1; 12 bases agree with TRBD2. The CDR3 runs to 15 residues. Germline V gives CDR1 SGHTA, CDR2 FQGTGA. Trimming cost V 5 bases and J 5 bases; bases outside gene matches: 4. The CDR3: CASSLTSGGNNEQFF. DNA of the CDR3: TGTGCCAGCAGCCTGACTAGCGGGGGCAACAATGAGCAGTTCTTC. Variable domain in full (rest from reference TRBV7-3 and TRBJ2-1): GAGVSQTPSNKVTEKGKYVELRCDPISGHTALYWYRQSLGQGPEFLIYFQGTGAADDSGLPNDRFFAVRPEGSVSTLKIQRTERGDSAVYLCASSLTSGGNNEQFFGPGTRLTVL.

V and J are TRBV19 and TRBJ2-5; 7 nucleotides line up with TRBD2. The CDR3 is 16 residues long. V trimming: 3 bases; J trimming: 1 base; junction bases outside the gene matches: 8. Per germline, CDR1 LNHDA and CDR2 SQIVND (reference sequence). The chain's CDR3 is CASSIKSGAGQETQYF. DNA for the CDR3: TGTGCCAGTAGTATCAAGAGCGGGGCCGGCCAAGAGACCCAGTACTTC.

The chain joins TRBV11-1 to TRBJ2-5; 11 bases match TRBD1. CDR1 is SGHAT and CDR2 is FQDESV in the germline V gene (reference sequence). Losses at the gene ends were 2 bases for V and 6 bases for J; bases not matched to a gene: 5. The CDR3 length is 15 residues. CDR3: CASSLRGQGGKTQYF. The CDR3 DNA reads TGTGCCAGCAGCTTAAGGGGACAGGGGGGAAAGACCCAGTACTTC. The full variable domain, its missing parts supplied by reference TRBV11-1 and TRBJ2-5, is EAEVAQSPRYKITEKSQAVAFWCDPISGHATLYWYRQILGQGPELLVQFQDESVVDDSQLPKDRFSAERLKGVDSTLKIQPAELGDSAMYLCASSLRGQGGKTQYFGPGTRLLVL.

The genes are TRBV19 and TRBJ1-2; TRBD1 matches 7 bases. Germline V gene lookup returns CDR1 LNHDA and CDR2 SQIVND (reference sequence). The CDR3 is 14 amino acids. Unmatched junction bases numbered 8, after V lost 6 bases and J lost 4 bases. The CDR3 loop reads CASRQQGDSYGYTF. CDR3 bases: TGTGCCAGTAGGCAGCAGGGGGATTCCTATGGCTACACCTTC.

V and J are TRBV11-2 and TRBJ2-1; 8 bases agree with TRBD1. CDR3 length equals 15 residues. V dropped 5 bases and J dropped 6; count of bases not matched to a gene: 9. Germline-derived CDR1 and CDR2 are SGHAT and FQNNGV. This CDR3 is CASSQDRGRTNEQFF. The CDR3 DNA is TGTGCCAGCAGCCAAGACAGGGGAAGAACCAATGAGCAGTTCTTC.

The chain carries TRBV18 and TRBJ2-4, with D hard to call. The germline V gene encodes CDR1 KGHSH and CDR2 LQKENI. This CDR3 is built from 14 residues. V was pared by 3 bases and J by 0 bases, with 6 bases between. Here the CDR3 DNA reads TGTGCCAGCTCACCTCTAGTAGCCAAAAACATTCAGTACTTC. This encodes CASSPLVAKNIQYF.

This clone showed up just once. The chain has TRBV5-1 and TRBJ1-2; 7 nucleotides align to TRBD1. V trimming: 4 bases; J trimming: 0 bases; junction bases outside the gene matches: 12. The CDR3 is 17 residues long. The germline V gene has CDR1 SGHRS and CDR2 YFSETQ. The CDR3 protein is CASSIEYRGAANYGYTF. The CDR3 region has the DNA TGCGCCAGCAGCATAGAGTACAGGGGAGCAGCTAACTATGGCTACACCTTC.